One sample yielded the 30 T cell receptor beta chains listed below, sequenced in a study of cytomegalovirus exposure and HLA in healthy donors. Data came from immunoSEQ multiplex PCR; TCRdb stores just in-frame clones and leaves some out. The data contain about 98,000 clones, 87% of them singletons. Sequences were obtained from PBMCs. The receptors originated from a woman younger than 45 in good health and CMV-seronegative.

CDR3 nucleotide sequence: TGTGCCAGCAGGAAGGGGGCCACTAATGAAAAACTGTTTTTT. Translated, it gives CASRKGATNEKLFF. This rearrangement joins TRBV11-1 to TRBJ1-4, with 7 nucleotides matching TRBD1. The CDR3 is 14 amino acids. Germline values: CDR1 SGHAT, CDR2 FQDESV (reference sequence). Losses at the gene ends were 6 bases for V and 2 bases for J; bases not matched to a gene: 3.

V is TRBV29-1 and J is TRBJ2-2, with a possible D match to TRBD1 (5 bases). V was cut by 7 bases and J by 1 base, with 10 bases left in between. Germline loops: CDR1 SQVTM, CDR2 ANQGSEA. The CDR3 is 13 residues long. CDR3: CSGRTGNTGELFF. CDR3 coding DNA: TGCAGCGGTCGTACAGGGAACACCGGGGAGCTGTTTTTT.

This clone was picked up one time. The chain carries TRBV6-5 and TRBJ2-5, with 7 bases fitting TRBD1. V lost 5 bases, J lost 5 bases, and 5 bases stayed unmatched. The CDR3 sequence is 13 residues long. Germline V gene data show CDR1 as MNHEY and CDR2 as SVGAGI. Written as DNA, the CDR3 is TGTGCCAGCAGTCGACAGGGCGGGGAGACCCAGTACTTC. Amino acids: CASSRQGGETQYF.

The gene calls are TRBV27 and TRBJ2-7; tentatively, D is TRBD2 (5 bases). The germline gives CDR1 MNHEY, CDR2 SMNVEV (reference sequence). There are 12 residues in the CDR3. V lost 8 bases, J lost 5 bases, and 13 bases lay in between. The CDR3 reads CASWASPHEQYF. The CDR3 DNA sequence: TGTGCCAGCTGGGCTAGCCCGCACGAGCAGTACTTC.

This chain uses TRBV29-1 with TRBJ2-2; 9 nucleotides align to TRBD1. The ends lost 7 bases at V and 3 bases at J; junction bases unmatched: 3. Looked up from germline, CDR1 is SQVTM and CDR2 is ANQGSEA. This CDR3 contains 13 residues. The CDR3 sequence: CSADRGYTGELFF. The DNA of the CDR3 is TGCAGCGCCGACAGGGGGTACACCGGGGAGCTGTTTTTT.

This chain connects TRBV19 to TRBJ1-4; D may be TRBD1 (6 bases). V lost 4 bases to trimming and J lost 14 bases, with 17 bases between them. This CDR3 region has 13 residues. Germline values: CDR1 LNHDA, CDR2 SQIVND (reference sequence). CDR3 protein: CASSSDLPRGLFF. DNA of the CDR3: TGTGCCAGTAGTAGCGACCTCCCAAGGGGGCTGTTTTTT.

This chain connects TRBV4-1 to TRBJ1-3, with a possible D match to TRBD1 (5 bases). Trimming removed 1 base from V and 3 bases from J, with 16 bases in between. Germline CDR1 and CDR2: MGHRA and YSYEKL. The CDR3 sequence is 17 residues long. The CDR3 DNA is TGCGCCAGCAGCCAAGTAGGGGTAGGGCTGGGTGGAAACACCATATATTTT. Translating gives CASSQVGVGLGGNTIYF.

J is TRBJ2-3 and V is TRBV10-3; a possible D gene is TRBD2 (6 bases). V was shortened by 4 bases and J by 1 base, with 15 bases between the two germline ends. The length of the CDR3 is 16 residues. Germline values: CDR1 ENHRY, CDR2 SYGVKD. The CDR3 coding sequence is TGTGCCATCAGTGGCGGGGCAGGGCGTCGCACAGATACGCAGTATTTT. This gives the protein CAISGGAGRRTDTQYF.

The chain recombines TRBV6-1 with TRBJ2-2; D may be TRBD1 (7 bases). Germline V gene data show CDR1 as MNHNS and CDR2 as SASEGT. V was pared by 8 bases and J by 4 bases, with 14 bases between. The CDR3 has 14 amino acids. The CDR3 spells CASGMEGATGELFF. DNA for the CDR3: TGTGCCAGCGGCATGGAGGGGGCCACCGGGGAGCTGTTTTTT.

The chain employs TRBV29-1 and TRBJ2-5; TRBD2 aligns across 8 bases. There are 13 residues in the CDR3. The V and J ends lost 7 bases and 2 bases, in that order; junction bases with no gene match: 6. CDR1 and CDR2 from the germline V gene are SQVTM and ANQGSEA. The CDR3 region is CSAVGGAQETQYF. The DNA of the CDR3 is TGCAGCGCCGTCGGGGGGGCACAAGAGACCCAGTACTTC. The entire variable domain, with the rest obtained from reference TRBV29-1 and TRBJ2-5, is as follows: SAVISQKPSRDICQRGTSLTIQCQVDSQVTMMFWYRQQPGQSLTLIATANQGSEATYESGFVIDKFPISRPNLTFSTLTVSNMSPEDSSIYLCSAVGGAQETQYFGPGTRLLVL.

This rearrangement joins TRBV18 to TRBJ1-1, with 9 bases fitting TRBD1. The CDR3 covers 14 residues. Looked up from germline, CDR1 is KGHSH and CDR2 is LQKENI. The trim removed 3 bases at V and 3 bases at J, leaving 2 bases unmatched. The CDR3 region has the DNA TGTGCCAGCTCACCGGGACAGGGTTACACTGAAGCTTTCTTT. Translated, it gives CASSPGQGYTEAFF.

Note on this clone: Other DNA sequences in the sample encode the same CDR3. The chain is built from TRBV28 and TRBJ1-5, with 10 nucleotides matching TRBD1. Looked up from germline, CDR1 is MDHEN and CDR2 is SYDVKM. V lost 6 bases to trimming and J lost 0 bases; unmatched junction nucleotides: 8. This CDR3 region has 17 residues. As DNA, the CDR3 is TGTGCCAGCAGGAACCGGGACAGGGGTTATAGCAATCAGCCCCAGCATTTT. Residues: CASRNRDRGYSNQPQHF.

The genes are TRBV28 and TRBJ2-7; 8 bases are a match to TRBD2. J lost 4 bases, V lost 2 bases, and 4 bases had no gene match. The germline gives CDR1 MDHEN, CDR2 SYDVKM. The CDR3 runs to 14 residues. The CDR3 sequence is CASSLQREIYEQYF. CDR3 in DNA: TGTGCCAGCAGTTTACAGCGGGAGATTTACGAGCAGTACTTC.

The J gene is TRBJ1-2, the V gene TRBV19; 7 bases line up with TRBD1. J lost 5 bases, V lost 5 bases, and 17 bases had no gene match. The CDR3 runs to 17 residues. Germline CDR1 and CDR2: LNHDA and SQIVND (reference sequence). The CDR3 DNA is TGTGCCAGTAGTCCCATCGACCAGGGACAGTCGAGATATGGCTACACCTTC. Encoded protein: CASSPIDQGQSRYGYTF. Using reference TRBV19 and TRBJ1-2 for the parts outside the CDR3, the full variable domain is DGGITQSPKYLFRKEGQNVTLSCEQNLNHDAMYWYRQDPGQGLRLIYYSQIVNDFQKGDIAEGYSVSREKKESFPLTVTSAQKNPTAFYLCASSPIDQGQSRYGYTFGSGTRLTVV.

The chain joins TRBV18 to TRBJ1-5; 7 nucleotides line up with TRBD1. This CDR3 comprises 14 residues. V lost 6 bases to trimming and J lost 4 bases; unmatched junction nucleotides: 6. The germline V gene has CDR1 KGHSH and CDR2 LQKENI. This CDR3 is CASSGTALNQPQHF. The CDR3 DNA is TGTGCCAGCTCCGGGACAGCCCTAAATCAGCCCCAGCATTTT.

The chain recombines TRBV6-1 with TRBJ2-1; 9 positions agree with TRBD1. Germline CDR1 and CDR2: MNHNS and SASEGT. CDR3 length equals 13 residues. After removal of 7 bases from V and 9 bases from J, the junction contained 7 bases not matched to a gene. CDR3 region: CASTPTGGSEQFF. The CDR3 nucleotides are TGTGCCAGCACCCCCACAGGGGGCAGTGAGCAGTTCTTC.

The chain joins TRBV4-2 to TRBJ1-1; D uncertain. The V gene's germline CDR1 is LGHNA and CDR2 YNFKEQ. This CDR3 region has 12 residues. Trimming took 0 bases from V and 5 from J, leaving 4 bases between them. The CDR3 protein is CASSQERTEAFF. CDR3 DNA: TGTGCCAGCAGCCAAGAGAGGACTGAAGCTTTCTTT.

This clone came up a few times. This chain joins TRBV5-1 and TRBJ1-6; TRBD1 agrees at 10 bases. CDR3 size: 15 residues. The junction had 3 bases not matched to a gene; V was cut back by 1 base and J by 8 bases. Germline V lookup: CDR1 SGHRS, CDR2 YFSETQ. CDR3 amino acids: CASSLLGTGDSPLHF. In nucleotides, the CDR3 is TGCGCCAGCAGCTTGTTGGGGACAGGGGATTCACCCCTCCACTTT.

The J gene is TRBJ2-5, the V gene TRBV5-4; D might be TRBD2 (6 bases). This CDR3 spans 18 amino acids. CDR1 SGHNT and CDR2 YYREEE come from the germline V gene (reference sequence). V gave up 0 bases and J gave up 4 bases, with 22 bases separating them. The CDR3 sequence: CASSLGGPSGAGRETQYF. CDR3 in DNA: TGTGCCAGCAGCTTGGGAGGACCGAGTGGGGCCGGGAGAGAGACCCAGTACTTC.

The chain employs TRBV10-3 and TRBJ1-4; the D is unclear. Germline lookup yields CDR1 ENHRY and CDR2 SYGVKD. With 0 bases removed from V and 0 bases from J, the gap between germline ends came to 5 bases. This CDR3 is built from 15 residues. The CDR3 protein is CAISESAATNEKLFF. DNA for the CDR3: TGTGCCATCAGTGAGTCGGCGGCAACTAATGAAAAACTGTTTTTT.

The rearrangement joins TRBV11-2 to TRBJ1-3; D is ambiguous. Germline CDR1 SGHAT, CDR2 FQNNGV. CDR3 length equals 15 residues. Trimming took 7 bases from V and 0 from J, leaving 13 bases between them. In nucleotides, the CDR3 is TGTGCCAGCAACCCCGGAGGGTTCTCTGGAAACACCATATATTTT. This sequence encodes CASNPGGFSGNTIYF.

The gene calls are TRBV7-8 and TRBJ2-1, with TRBD2 matching 9 bases. V lost 5 bases to trimming and J lost 6 bases; unmatched junction nucleotides: 8. The CDR3 extends over 15 amino acids. Germline V gene sequence: CDR1 SGHVS, CDR2 FQNEAQ. The CDR3 bases are TGTGCCAGCAGCCCCCCGGGACTAGCTGCCAATGAGCAGTTCTTC. It is translated as CASSPPGLAANEQFF.

CDR3 coding DNA: TGTGCCAGCAGCTTGGAGGGGCCTCACACTGAAGCTTTCTTT. Translating gives CASSLEGPHTEAFF. The V and J genes are TRBV5-4 and TRBJ1-1; D is possibly TRBD1 (5 bases). The CDR3 loop spans 14 amino acids. Germline values: CDR1 SGHNT, CDR2 YYREEE (reference sequence). Trimming stripped 0 bases from V and 3 bases from J, with 9 bases between.

The chain links TRBV10-3 to TRBJ2-1; no definite D call. The length of the CDR3 is 13 residues. Trimming removed 11 bases at V and 6 bases at J, with 17 bases between. The germline CDR1 and CDR2 sequences are ENHRY and SYGVKD. The CDR3 region is CALRQVDGNEQFF. In nucleotides, the CDR3 is TGTGCCCTCCGTCAGGTCGACGGCAATGAGCAGTTCTTC.

The genes are TRBV9 and TRBJ2-7; D is perhaps TRBD2 (6 bases). CDR1 is SGDLS and CDR2 is YYNGEE in the germline V gene. The CDR3 extends over 15 amino acids. V was pared by 4 bases and J by 5 bases, with 19 bases between. This CDR3 is CASSPGGARVDEQYF. The CDR3 nucleotides read TGTGCCAGCAGCCCAGGCGGGGCGCGGGTCGACGAGCAGTACTTC.

This chain joins TRBV7-2 and TRBJ1-2, with TRBD1 matching over 11 bases. V shed 5 bases, J shed 5 bases, and the junction held 7 bases outside the gene matches. This CDR3 is 15 amino acids long. Germline V CDR1 and CDR2: SGHTA, FQGNSA. The CDR3 loop is CASSQRTGGWYGYTF. The CDR3 DNA reads as TGTGCCAGCAGCCAACGGACAGGGGGCTGGTATGGCTACACCTTC.

This chain joins TRBV11-2 and TRBJ1-2; a weak D match, TRBD1 (6 bases). Germline V CDR1 and CDR2: SGHAT, FQNNGV. V was trimmed by 10 bases and J by 4 bases, leaving 16 bases between them. This CDR3 region has 13 residues. DNA of the CDR3: TGTGCCACGCCGGGAGGGGGGGGCTATGGCTACACCTTC. Its protein product is CATPGGGGYGYTF.

The rearrangement uses TRBV15 and TRBJ1-4; D might be TRBD1 (5 bases). The CDR3 has 15 residues. The V end lost 0 bases, the J end lost 5 bases, and 10 bases lay between the germline ends. CDR1 LNHNV and CDR2 YYDKDF come from the germline V gene (reference sequence). DNA for the CDR3: TGTGCCACCAGCAGAGATAGGGGCCAGAATGAAAAACTGTTTTTT. Protein: CATSRDRGQNEKLFF.

The chain has TRBV27 and TRBJ2-4; 11 bases fit TRBD1. The ends lost 2 bases at V and 15 bases at J; junction bases unmatched: 6. Germline V CDR1 and CDR2: MNHEY, SMNVEV (reference sequence). The CDR3 extends over 13 amino acids. The CDR3 nucleotides read TGTGCCAGCAGTTTAGGACTGGACAGGGGGCGGTACTTC. It specifies CASSLGLDRGRYF.

V usage is TRBV9 and J usage is TRBJ2-1; 9 bases align to TRBD2. The germline gives CDR1 SGDLS, CDR2 YYNGEE. After removal of 3 bases from V and 6 bases from J, the junction contained 4 bases not matched to a gene. The CDR3 contains 14 residues. The CDR3 nucleotides are TGTGCCAGCAGCGCCACTAGCGGGCTCAATGAGCAGTTCTTC. This gives the protein CASSATSGLNEQFF.